This T cell receptor (beta chain) was retrieved from a study of blood T cell repertoires in COVID-19. Study-level background: Researchers got acute and convalescent COVID-19 samples from the United States, Italy and Spain. Nucleic acid was either cDNA or gDNA, and it came from T cells, B-cell-depleted T cells, or PBMCs.

Enrolled during active infection, Seattle patients were then followed longitudinally. This CDR3 comprises 16 residues. Per germline, CDR1 LGHNA and CDR2 YNFKEQ. Trimming cost V 1 base and J 8 bases, with 17 bases left between them. Original data processing: By means of reference gene primer amplification, nucleated cell counts were estimated. Assay: immunoSEQ multiplex PCR; the TCRdb copy retains only in-frame clones and omits some. Clonal size and the V and J genes are those of that table, whereas D and trimming came from the DNA. The table lists more than 200,000 clones, around nine tenths of them singletons.

The source material was peripheral blood. This receptor was obtained from a woman in her sixties with COVID-19, enrolled during active disease. The rearrangement uses TRBV4-2 and TRBJ1-4; D may be TRBD1 (6 bases). The CDR3: CASSQVSARGWEKLFF. CDR3 sequence (DNA): TGTGCCAGCAGCCAAGTTTCCGCCAGGGGTTGGGAAAAACTGTTTTTT.